There are many counts of the clone carrying this T cell receptor beta chain. Its antigen is not known. The record originates from a study of CD8 T cells in ankylosing spondylitis. Findings and caveats of the study: Past research had described some motif variants in reactive arthritis synovial fluid and blood. Enrichment of disease-linked clones was reportedly significant in matched ankylosing spondylitis synovial fluid. About 8 highly homologous variants made up a TCR beta motif, and this motif appeared characteristic of ankylosing spondylitis blood.

TCRdb called the 5' RACE reads again in MiXCR, with one record for every CDR3 protein. The sample yields under 150,000 distinct CDR3 sequences, roughly 11% seen once. V shed 6 bases and J 6 bases; nucleotides not matched to a gene: 0. This CDR3 has 13 amino acids. The sequence was collected from a female donor with ankylosing spondylitis or in good health (not recorded which). The chain recombines TRBV12-3 or TRBV12-4 with TRBJ1-6, with 9 nucleotides matching TRBD1. The sample comprised blood, either unsorted or a sorted T cell fraction (not recorded which). The CDR3 nucleotides are TGTGCCAGCAGGACAGGGGGTAATTCACCCCTCCACTTT. It yields the protein CASRTGGNSPLHF.